This T cell receptor (beta chain) was documented in a study of human T cells and chemical hapten exposure. The sample holds a few counts of this clonotype. No antigen is known for it. The study used a library that attached unique molecular identifiers to individual cDNA molecules. Original handling: Counts of TCRs in each sample centred on a median of about 99,000 and extended from around 24,000 to 710,000. TCRdb processed the RACE reads anew with MiXCR; each CDR3 protein has one entry. V and J calls and clone size were set by TCRdb, not the authors. The sample has roughly 380,000 distinct CDR3 sequences; 5.1% are singletons. Study conclusions and caveats: Because all patients had alopecia, their immune responses might differ from healthy ones.

Time point reported: pre-sensitization, week 0. As to treatment: therapeutic diphenylcyclopropenone sensitization with weekly scalp DPC. CDR1 is SGDLS and CDR2 is YYNGEE in the germline V gene. The ends lost 2 bases at V and 0 bases at J; junction bases unmatched: 16. The CDR3 spans 20 residues. This clonotype was obtained from a woman in her forties or fifties with alopecia areata. Some clones in this sample may be carry-over from other donors' samples. V is TRBV9 and J is TRBJ2-3, with TRBD1 identical over 9 bases. This specimen was whole blood, taken in connection with sensitization to the hapten diphenylcyclopropenone (DPC). CDR3 loop: CASSVDVWTGAITSTDTQYF. The CDR3 region has the DNA TGTGCCAGCAGCGTCGACGTTTGGACAGGGGCCATTACTAGCACAGATACGCAGTATTTT.